This T cell receptor (beta chain) stems from a study of yellow fever vaccine responses in identical twins. The study, taken as a whole, reports: Twin vaccine T cell responses reportedly seemed partly convergent, partly personalized.

The germline V and J ends were trimmed by 0 bases and 7 bases, with 9 bases remaining between them. Germline CDR1 reads LNHNV; CDR2 reads YYDKDF (reference sequence). The CDR3 loop spans 13 amino acids. Details on this clonotype: The target antigen is unknown.

TCRdb re-called the RT-PCR reads with MiXCR, one entry per CDR3 protein. Seen here are fewer than 5,000 distinct CDR3 sequences, 85% to 90% observed once, and the top ten hold around 1.9%. The clonotype comes from a woman between 18 and 30 years old who received the yellow fever vaccine. The sample here was T cells from blood (PBMCs), unsorted or a sorted subset (not recorded which), taken before or after yellow fever vaccination (not recorded which). The gene calls are TRBV15 and TRBJ1-1; tentative D call: TRBD1 (5 bases). The CDR3 protein is CATSRDIGDEAFF. For the CDR3, the DNA is TGTGCCACCAGCAGAGATATAGGGGATGAAGCTTTCTTT.